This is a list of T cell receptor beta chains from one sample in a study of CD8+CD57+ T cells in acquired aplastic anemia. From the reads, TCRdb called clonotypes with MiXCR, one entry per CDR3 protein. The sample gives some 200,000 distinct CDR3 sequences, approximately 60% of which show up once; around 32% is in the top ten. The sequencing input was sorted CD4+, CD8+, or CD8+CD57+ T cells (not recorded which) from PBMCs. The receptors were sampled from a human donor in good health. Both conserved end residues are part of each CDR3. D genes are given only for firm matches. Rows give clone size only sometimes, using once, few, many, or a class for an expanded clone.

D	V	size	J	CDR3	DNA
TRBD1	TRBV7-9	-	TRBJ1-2	CASSLGGQAGYGYTF	TGTGCCAGCAGCTTAGGGGGACAGGCCGGCTATGGCTACACCTTC
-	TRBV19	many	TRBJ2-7	CASSVGYEQYF	TGTGCCAGTAGTGTCGGTTACGAGCAGTACTTC
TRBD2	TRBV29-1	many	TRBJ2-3	CSVEDGTSGGTDTQYF	TGCAGCGTTGAAGATGGGACTAGCGGGGGCACAGATACGCAGTATTTT
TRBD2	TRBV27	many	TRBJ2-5	CASSLLVAGVVGETQYF	TGTGCCAGCAGTTTGTTAGTAGCGGGAGTTGTCGGAGAGACCCAGTACTTC
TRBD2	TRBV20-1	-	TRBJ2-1	CSAQSQRGSNEQFF	TGCAGTGCCCAGTCCCAGCGGGGCAGCAATGAGCAGTTCTTC
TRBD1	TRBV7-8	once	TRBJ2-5	CASSLKDRGRETQYF	TGTGCCAGCAGCTTAAAAGACAGGGGCAGAGAGACCCAGTACTTC
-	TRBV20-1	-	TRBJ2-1	CSAPTQGGEQFF	TGCAGTGCGCCGACCCAGGGGGGAGAGCAGTTCTTC
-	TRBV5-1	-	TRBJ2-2	CASGPTVNTGELFF	TGCGCCAGCGGACCGACAGTGAACACCGGGGAGCTGTTTTTT
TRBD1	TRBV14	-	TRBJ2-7	CASSQGGTGKYYEQYF	TGTGCCAGCAGCCAAGGAGGGACAGGGAAGTACTACGAGCAGTACTTC
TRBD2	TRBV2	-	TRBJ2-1	CASNLAGYNEQFF	TGTGCCAGCAACCTAGCGGGATACAATGAGCAGTTCTTC
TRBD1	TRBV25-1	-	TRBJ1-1	CASSEGQPYEAFF	TGTGCCAGCAGTGAGGGACAGCCGTATGAAGCTTTCTTT
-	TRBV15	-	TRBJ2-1	CATSRIQGLFNEQFF	TGTGCCACCAGCAGAATACAGGGCCTCTTCAATGAGCAGTTCTTC
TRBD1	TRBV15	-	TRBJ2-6	CATSGFPGRGRGGANVLTF	TGTGCCACCAGCGGATTTCCGGGCCGGGGCAGGGGGGGGGCCAACGTCCTGACTTTC
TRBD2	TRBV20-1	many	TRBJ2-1	CSARGVGTSGRALVADNEQFF	TGCAGTGCTAGAGGGGTGGGGACTAGCGGGAGGGCCTTGGTAGCCGACAATGAGCAGTTCTTC
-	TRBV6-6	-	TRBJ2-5	CASRGDGISF	TGTGCCAGCAGAGGGGACGGGATTTCATTC
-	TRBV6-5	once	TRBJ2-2	CASSYGPRELFF	TGTGCCAGCAGTTACGGGCCTAGGGAGCTGTTTTTT
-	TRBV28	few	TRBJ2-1	CASTSRGKSVDNEQFF	TGTGCCAGCACCTCCCGTGGGAAATCGGTGGACAATGAGCAGTTCTTC
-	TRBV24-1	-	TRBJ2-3	CATSDKRDTQYF	TGTGCCACCAGTGATAAAAGAGATACGCAGTATTTT
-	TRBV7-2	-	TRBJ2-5	CASSPTGRQETQYF	TGTGCCAGCAGCCCGACAGGGAGGCAAGAGACCCAGTACTTC
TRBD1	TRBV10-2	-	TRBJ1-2	CASRGDSLYYGYTF	TGCGCCAGCAGAGGGGACAGCTTATACTATGGCTACACCTTC
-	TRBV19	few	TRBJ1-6	CASSIKDSNSPLHF	TGTGCCAGTAGTATTAAGGATTCGAATTCACCCCTCCACTTT
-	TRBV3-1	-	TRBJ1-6	CASSQGQNNSPLHF	TGTGCCAGCAGCCAAGGTCAGAATAATTCACCCCTCCACTTT
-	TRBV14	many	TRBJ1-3	CASSQEGRADTIYF	TGTGCCAGCAGCCAAGAGGGACGGGCGGACACCATATATTTT
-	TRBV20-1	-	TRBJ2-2	CSARVGVGSGELFF	TGCAGTGCTAGGGTCGGGGTAGGATCCGGGGAGCTGTTTTTT
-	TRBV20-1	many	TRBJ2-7	CSARGRTDYEQYF	TGCAGTGCTAGAGGGAGGACAGACTACGAGCAGTACTTC
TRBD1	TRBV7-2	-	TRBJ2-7	CASSDPGTGAEQYF	TGTGCCAGTAGCGACCCCGGGACAGGGGCCGAGCAGTACTTC
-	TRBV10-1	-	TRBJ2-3	CASSESADTQYF	TGCGCCAGCAGTGAGTCAGCAGATACGCAGTATTTT
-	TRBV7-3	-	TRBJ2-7	CASSLSQGAGEQYF	TGTGCCAGCAGCTTATCTCAGGGCGCGGGCGAGCAGTACTTC
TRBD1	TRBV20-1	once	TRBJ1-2	CSAKGQGAVYGYTF	TGCAGTGCTAAAGGACAGGGGGCTGTCTATGGCTACACCTTC
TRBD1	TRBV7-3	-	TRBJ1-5	CASSRRQGRNRPQHF	TGTGCCAGCAGTAGGCGACAGGGAAGGAATCGGCCCCAGCATTTT
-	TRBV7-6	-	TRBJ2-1	CASSLRVTPPYNEQFF	TGTGCCAGCAGCTTAAGGGTTACGCCTCCCTACAATGAGCAGTTCTTC
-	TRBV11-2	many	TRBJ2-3	CASSLDRRGIIWDTQYF	TGTGCCAGCAGCTTAGATCGTAGGGGGATAATATGGGATACGCAGTATTTT
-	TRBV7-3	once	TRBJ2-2	CASSDASGELFF	TGTGCCAGCAGTGACGCGAGCGGGGAGCTGTTTTTT
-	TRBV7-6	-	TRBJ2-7	CASSLASPNEQYF	TGTGCCAGCAGCTTAGCGTCCCCCAACGAGCAGTACTTC
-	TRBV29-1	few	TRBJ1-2	CSADGYTF	TGCAGCGCTGATGGCTACACCTTC
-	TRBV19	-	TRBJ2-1	CASAGAGATYNEQFF	TGTGCCAGTGCCGGGGCGGGGGCGACCTACAATGAGCAGTTCTTC
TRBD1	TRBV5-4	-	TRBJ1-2	CASSGPGQGSNYGYTF	TGTGCCAGCAGCGGACCGGGACAGGGAAGTAACTATGGCTACACCTTC
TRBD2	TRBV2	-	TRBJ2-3	CASSATSGYTDTQYF	TGTGCCAGCAGTGCGACTAGCGGATACACAGATACGCAGTATTTT
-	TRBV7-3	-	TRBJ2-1	CAAPLLRQFF	TGTGCCGCGCCTCTTTTGAGGCAGTTCTTC
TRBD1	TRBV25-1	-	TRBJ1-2	CASSEYRSADRASTHGYTF	TGTGCCAGCAGTGAATATCGTTCGGCGGACAGGGCTTCCACGCACGGCTACACCTTC
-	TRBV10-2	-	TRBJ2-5	CASSRRVGETQYF	TGCGCCAGCAGTCGGAGGGTTGGTGAGACCCAGTACTTC
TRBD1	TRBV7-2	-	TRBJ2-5	CASSRQTGTGETQYF	TGTGCCAGCAGTCGCCAGACAGGGACGGGCGAGACCCAGTACTTC
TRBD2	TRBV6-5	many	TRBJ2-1	CASTSGGPIDEQFF	TGTGCCAGCACTTCGGGAGGGCCTATCGATGAGCAGTTCTTC
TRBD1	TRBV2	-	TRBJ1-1	CASEGQLNTEAFF	TGTGCCAGCGAGGGACAGCTGAACACTGAAGCTTTCTTT
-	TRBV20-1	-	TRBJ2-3	CSATPSTDTQYF	TGCAGTGCAACCCCCTCCACAGATACGCAGTATTTT
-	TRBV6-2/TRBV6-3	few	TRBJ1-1	CASSLYRVVTEAFF	TGTGCCAGCAGTCTTTACAGGGTAGTCACTGAAGCTTTCTTT
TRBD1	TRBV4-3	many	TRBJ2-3	CASSQSRTGRTDTQYF	TGCGCCAGCAGCCAGTCTCGGACAGGGCGCACAGATACGCAGTATTTT
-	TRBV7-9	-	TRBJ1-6	CASSRGYNSPLHF	TGTGCCAGCAGCCGGGGGTATAATTCACCCCTCCACTTT
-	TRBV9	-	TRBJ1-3	CASSVRGGRNTIYF	TGTGCCAGCAGCGTACGAGGGGGGCGAAACACCATATATTTT
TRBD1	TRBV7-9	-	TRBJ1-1	CASSLGDRTNTEAFF	TGTGCCAGCAGCTTAGGGGACAGGACGAACACTGAAGCTTTCTTT
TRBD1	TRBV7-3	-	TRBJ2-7	CASSQEPGQGAEQYF	TGCGCCAGCAGCCAAGAACCGGGACAGGGTGCCGAGCAGTACTTC
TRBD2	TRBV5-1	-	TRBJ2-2	CASSRTSGNTGELFF	TGCGCCAGCAGCCGGACTAGCGGGAACACCGGGGAGCTGTTTTTT
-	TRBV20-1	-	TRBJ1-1	CSARENMNTEAFF	TGCAGTGCTAGGGAGAACATGAACACTGAAGCTTTCTTT
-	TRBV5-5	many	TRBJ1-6	CASSPNPKGNSPLHF	TGTGCCAGCAGCCCCAACCCTAAAGGGAATTCACCCCTCCACTTT
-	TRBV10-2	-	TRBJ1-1	CASSPGWGTEAFF	TGCGCCAGCTCACCGGGTTGGGGCACTGAAGCTTTCTTT
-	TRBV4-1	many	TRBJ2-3	CASSHAGSDTQYF	TGCGCCAGCAGCCATGCAGGGTCAGATACGCAGTATTTT
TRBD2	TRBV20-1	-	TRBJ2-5	CSNAGTGGDRETQYF	TGCAGTAACGCGGGGACGGGGGGGGATAGGGAGACCCAGTACTTC
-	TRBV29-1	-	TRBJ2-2	CSVEGGDGTRAGELFF	TGCAGCGTTGAAGGGGGGGATGGGACAAGGGCCGGGGAGCTGTTTTTT
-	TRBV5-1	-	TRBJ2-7	CASSFPGTDEQYF	TGCGCCAGCAGCTTCCCAGGGACGGACGAGCAGTACTTC